This T cell receptor beta chain derives from a study of regulatory T cells in long-lasting Graves disease. Arm-PCR of CDR3 regions with iRepertoire HTBI primers generated TCR beta libraries. Each CDR3 protein is one row after TCRdb ran MiXCR on the multiplex PCR reads. The table has roughly 420,000 distinct CDR3 sequences, 12% to 15% seen once; the top ten hold approximately 15%. Study-wide results and caveats: More public clonotypes were shared by persistent patients (around 2,500) than by new patients (about 1,000). Newly diagnosed disease favored TRBV20-1 and TRBJ2-1 over persistent disease.

This clonotype appeared many times. What it binds is unknown. The time point: newly diagnosed GD, antithyroid drugs for less than 3 months. From PBMCs, RNA was extracted and then used to make the TCR library. Per germline, CDR1 MNHNS and CDR2 SASEGT. J gave up 7 bases and V 4 bases, and 13 bases lay outside the gene matches. CDR3 size: 15 residues. These same records also appear under a second study, on T cells in Graves' hyperthyroidism and ophthalmopathy. That source reports: Patients showing uncontrolled infection, other autoimmune disease, pregnancy or lactation were ineligible. HTBI primers drove first-round RT-PCR of the TCR CDR3.

The sample in question was peripheral blood mononuclear cells (PBMCs), obtained at new diagnosis, from a patient treated with antithyroid drugs. The receptor comes from a woman between 45 and 60 years old with Graves disease. The rearrangement joins TRBV6-1 to TRBJ2-7, with 7 bases that match TRBD1. The CDR3 spells CASSAIDRVPGEQYF. The CDR3 nucleotides read TGTGCCAGCAGTGCTATTGACAGGGTTCCCGGGGAGCAGTACTTC.